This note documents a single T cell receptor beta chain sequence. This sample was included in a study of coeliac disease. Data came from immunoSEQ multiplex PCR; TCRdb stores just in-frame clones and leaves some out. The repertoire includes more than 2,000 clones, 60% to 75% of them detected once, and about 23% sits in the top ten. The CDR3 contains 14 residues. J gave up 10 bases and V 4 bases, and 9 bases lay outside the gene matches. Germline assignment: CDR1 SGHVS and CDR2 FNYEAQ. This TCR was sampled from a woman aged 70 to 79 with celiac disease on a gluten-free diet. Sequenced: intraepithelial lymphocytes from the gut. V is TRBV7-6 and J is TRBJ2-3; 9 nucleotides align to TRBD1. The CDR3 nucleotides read TGTGCCAGCAGCTCTCGACAGGGGGAGTCGCCGCAGTATTTT. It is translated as CASSSRQGESPQYF. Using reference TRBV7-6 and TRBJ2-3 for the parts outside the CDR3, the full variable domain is GAGVSQSPRYKVTKRGQDVALRCDPISGHVSLYWYRQALGQGPEFLTYFNYEAQQDKSGLPNDRFSAERPEGSISTLTIQRTEQRDSAMYRCASSSRQGESPQYFGPGTRLTVL.